This entry lists 17 T cell receptor beta chains sequenced from one sample in a study of vaccination and CD4 T cells after COVID-19. Sample time point: late sampling 161 to 241 days after vaccination in three convalescent patients. Treatment noted: roughly nine-day PBMC culture with coronavirus spike peptide pools or control peptides (ViraFEST assay). Their antigens remain unidentified. Once obtained from cultured CD4+ T cells, the DNA was sequenced using the Oncomine TCR Beta short-read assay. TCRdb independently ran MiXCR on the PCR reads; one entry per CDR3 protein. In the table there are about 21,000 distinct CDR3 sequences, 40% to 50% of which are singletons. The starting material was CD4+ T cells from blood, cultured in vitro, obtained about 7 months after SARS-CoV-2 vaccination. These TCRs come from a human donor who had recovered from COVID-19.

J is TRBJ2-5 and V is TRBV6-2 or TRBV6-3, with 9 bases identical to TRBD2. The CDR3 contains 17 residues. Germline lookup yields CDR1 MNHEY and CDR2 SVGEGT. V lost 2 bases to trimming and J lost 4 bases; unmatched junction nucleotides: 11. Here the CDR3 reads CASSYGIAGGVGETQYF. DNA for the CDR3: TGTGCCAGCAGTTACGGGATTGCGGGAGGGGTTGGAGAGACCCAGTACTTC.

The table lists this clonotype with a few counts. Here the CDR3 DNA reads TGTGCCACCGGACGGGGACGTAGCAATCAGCCCCAGCATTTT. This translates into CATGRGRSNQPQHF. The rearrangement links TRBV24-1 to TRBJ1-5; D perhaps matches TRBD1 (5 bases). The V gene lost 9 bases and the J gene lost 0 bases, with 11 bases spanning the gap. Germline assignment: CDR1 KGHDR and CDR2 SFDVKD. The CDR3 sequence is 14 residues long.

The genes are TRBV7-2 and TRBJ2-1; unclear D gene. Germline CDR1 reads SGHTA; CDR2 reads FQGNSA. This CDR3 has 15 residues. V was cut by 5 bases and J by 0 bases, with 11 bases left in between. CDR3 amino acids: CASSQEQYSYNEQFF. The CDR3 coding sequence is TGTGCCAGCAGCCAGGAACAATACTCCTACAATGAGCAGTTCTTC.

DNA of the CDR3: TGCGCCAGCGGTACAACAGGGGAGTCCCTCAATGAGCAGTTCTTC. The encoded protein is CASGTTGESLNEQFF. The chain has TRBV5-1 and TRBJ2-1; 7 positions match TRBD1. V lost 7 bases, J lost 6 bases, and 13 bases stayed unmatched. The CDR3 loop spans 15 amino acids. CDR1 is SGHRS, CDR2 YFSETQ, per germline.

The rearrangement joins TRBV7-9 to TRBJ2-5; 10 bases align to TRBD1. Losses at the gene ends were 5 bases for V and 9 bases for J; bases not matched to a gene: 12. Germline V gene lookup returns CDR1 SEHNR and CDR2 FQNEAQ (reference sequence). This CDR3 is built from 15 residues. The CDR3 nucleotides are TGTGCCAGCAGCGATACGGGACAGGGGATGGAGGCCCAGTACTTC. Translated: CASSDTGQGMEAQYF.

V is TRBV20-1 and J is TRBJ2-1, with 11 positions matching TRBD2. The germline V gene has CDR1 DFQATT and CDR2 SNEGSKA (reference sequence). The CDR3 length is 15 residues. V lost 6 bases and J lost 3; bases outside the gene matches: 7. The CDR3 bases are TGCAGTGCCACCAAGACTAGCGGGATCTACAATGAGCAGTTCTTC. Protein sequence: CSATKTSGIYNEQFF.

This clonotype has just a few counts. This chain uses TRBV6-5 with TRBJ1-5; no clear D. This CDR3 spans 12 amino acids. V lost 2 bases, J lost 7 bases, and 6 bases lay in between. Germline V gives CDR1 MNHEY, CDR2 SVGAGI. Here the CDR3 DNA reads TGTGCCAGCAGTTACCCTGGGCAGCCCCAGCATTTT. Translated, it gives CASSYPGQPQHF.

This chain joins TRBV19 and TRBJ1-2; tentative D call: TRBD1 (6 bases). In germline, CDR1 is LNHDA, CDR2 SQIVND (reference sequence). This CDR3 comprises 13 residues. Deletions cut 4 bases from V and 4 bases from J, with 10 bases between. This CDR3 is CASSTGGSYGYTF. CDR3 bases: TGTGCCAGTAGTACGGGGGGCTCCTATGGCTACACCTTC.

This chain connects TRBV7-2 to TRBJ1-2; D might be TRBD1 (6 bases). CDR1 is SGHTA, CDR2 FQGNSA, per germline. The CDR3 consists of 13 residues. V was pared by 2 bases and J by 7 bases, with 11 bases between. For the CDR3, the DNA is TGTGCCAGCAGCTTAACATCGGGGGCTGGCTACACCTTC. This translates into CASSLTSGAGYTF.

The V gene is TRBV25-1, the J gene TRBJ2-3; 7 bases agree with TRBD1. The CDR3 is 13 residues long. Looked up from germline, CDR1 is MGHDK and CDR2 is SYGVNS. The trim removed 6 bases at V and 2 bases at J, leaving 2 bases unmatched. CDR3 DNA sequence: TGTGCCAGCAGGACAGGGAACACAGATACGCAGTATTTT. It yields the protein CASRTGNTDTQYF.

This sequence joins TRBV10-3 and TRBJ1-5; 9 bases agree with TRBD1. CDR3 length: 15 amino acids. The J segment lost 3 bases and the V segment lost 3 bases, leaving 3 bases of the junction unmatched. Germline V lookup: CDR1 ENHRY, CDR2 SYGVKD. The CDR3 sequence: CAISEGTGNNQPQHF. The CDR3 DNA follows: TGTGCCATCAGTGAAGGGACAGGGAACAATCAGCCCCAGCATTTT.

V and J are TRBV7-6 and TRBJ2-7, with D unresolved. The CDR3 runs to 13 residues. Germline V gene lookup returns CDR1 SGHVS and CDR2 FNYEAQ. Trimming pared 0 bases from V and 2 bases from J, leaving 5 bases between. The CDR3 sequence: CASSLARTYEQYF. The DNA of the CDR3 is TGTGCCAGCAGCTTAGCAAGGACCTACGAGCAGTACTTC.

This chain links TRBV20-1 with TRBJ1-6; TRBD1 matches 7 bases. CDR1 and CDR2 from the germline V gene are DFQATT and SNEGSKA (reference sequence). This CDR3 region has 16 residues. With V trimmed by 0 bases and J by 8 bases, 10 bases remained unmatched. This CDR3 reads CSARDLTGSRDSPLHF. The DNA for the CDR3 is TGCAGTGCTAGAGATTTGACAGGGTCTCGTGATTCACCCCTCCACTTT.

This chain joins TRBV19 and TRBJ2-5; 7 positions agree with TRBD1. The CDR3 has 16 residues. Looked up from germline, CDR1 is LNHDA and CDR2 is SQIVND (reference sequence). The V and J ends lost 5 bases and 0 bases, in that order; junction bases with no gene match: 9. The CDR3 bases are TGTGCCAGTAGTCCTCTTTCCGGACAGGACCAAGAGACCCAGTACTTC. Its translation is CASSPLSGQDQETQYF.

This clonotype has only a few counts. V is TRBV7-2 and J is TRBJ2-7, with a weak D call TRBD1 (6 bases). The V gene's germline CDR1 is SGHTA and CDR2 FQGNSA. The CDR3 contains 14 residues. V lost 1 base to trimming and J lost 7 bases, with 14 bases between them. CDR3 amino acids: CASSLVASRGEQYF. Written as DNA, the CDR3 is TGTGCCAGCAGCTTAGTAGCTTCTAGGGGGGAGCAGTACTTC.

This clonotype has only a few counts. The V gene is TRBV28, the J gene TRBJ2-7; D is unclear. V lost 3 bases and J lost 3, with 15 bases in between. This CDR3 region has 15 residues. The germline gives CDR1 MDHEN, CDR2 SYDVKM. CDR3 loop: CASSFPGRKDYEQYF. CDR3 bases: TGTGCCAGCAGTTTCCCCGGACGGAAAGACTACGAGCAGTACTTC.

The chain employs TRBV7-2 and TRBJ2-7, with TRBD2 matching 9 bases. CDR3 length equals 17 residues. V was pared by 5 bases and J by 5 bases, with 16 bases of the junction left unmatched. Germline V gene lookup returns CDR1 SGHTA and CDR2 FQGNSA. Here the CDR3 reads CASSRRAAGGPGDEQYF. CDR3 nucleotides: TGTGCCAGCAGCCGACGGGCGGCGGGAGGGCCTGGGGACGAGCAGTACTTC.